This T cell receptor beta chain originates from a study of cytomegalovirus exposure and HLA in healthy donors (dated by TCRdb to the late 2010s). For context, the study as a whole: According to an earlier analysis of several hundred of the donors, some 170 million T cells yielded 120 million or so unique TCR beta sequences and approximately 280 Gb of sequence data. Across some 400 genotyped donors of the cohort, an average of roughly 200,000 unique TCR beta nucleotide sequences per donor were sequenced, and 15% to 20% of those sequences were non-productive. The study aimed to test whether signatures of past pathogen exposure could be identified by cataloging public T cell receptors. Besides the first cohort of more than 650 subjects, a separate validation cohort made up of roughly 120 different subjects was used. To study patterns of TCR occurrence, a later analysis re-analyzed previously published TCR beta repertoires from around 670 donors and added high-resolution HLA genotyping. All discovery cohort repertoires had been generated on a single sequencing platform. Rather than using new phenotypic data, the later analysis identified candidate immune exposures from TCR beta sequences and from how often those sequences occurred across donors. Alongside the repertoire data, information on donor age, sex, ethnicity and CMV serostatus was compiled. The genetic ancestry cluster associated with self-reported Caucasian donors included 81% of the 398 genotyped donors. The study used immunosequencing to profile the T cell repertoires of around 600 subjects and linked those repertoires to cytomegalovirus serostatus. Roughly 300 gigabases of sequencing data and approximately 93 million unique TCR sequences were included in an early release covering roughly 600 HLA-typed donors. An earlier analysis of some 600 of the donors applied high-throughput TCR beta sequencing to assess whether each TCR beta V gene segment acted as functional or pseudogenic. Typing coverage varied by locus: about 620-640 donors for A, B, C, DRB1 and DQB1; approximately 500 for DQA1; about 600 for DPA1; some 470 for DPB1. High-throughput TCR immunosequencing, statistical association of individual TCRs with disease status, and machine learning were combined to predict cytomegalovirus infection status. HLA typing covered class I and class II loci at four-digit resolution. In a later genetic analysis, genome-wide SNP genotypes for 398 of the 666 donors were used, and that subset was treated as a discovery cohort. Roughly 5 DR-DQ haplotypes were treated as single units for association and clustering because of strong linkage in the cohort.

Overall study outcomes, separate from this receptor: A cluster of highly shared sequence variants was judged likely to represent a technical artifact of the sequencing pipeline. In vitro tests confirmed that a few of the cytomegalovirus-associated TCR beta chains recognize cytomegalovirus antigens. HLA typing was unavailable for some donors at each locus, so association tests used only the typed subset. Correlated functional status among segregating V segments might be attributable to linkage disequilibrium, but an unknown experimental factor could not be ruled out. According to the authors, the approach could potentially be generalized to other disease states and immunological phenotypes. The earlier analysis of 587 of the donors excluded seventeen rarely observed V segments, including chromosome 9 orphons, because counts were too low. Strong co-occurrence of HLA alleles, especially DR and DQ, made assigning TCR associations to individual alleles difficult. In this cohort, only TCR beta chains were sequenced, and detectable features were limited by the absence of alpha or paired-chain data. In a later analysis, HLA-associated TCR beta chains were found to be more clonally expanded and to have lower generation probabilities than equally common non-associated chains. According to a later genetic analysis, donors in an Asian-associated ancestry cluster had fewer N-insertions in productive TCRs than the roughly 670-donor mean. According to a later analysis, most CMV-associated TCR beta chains appeared to be HLA-restricted, and the HLA associations seemed to be driven largely by CMV exposure. In both the original and validation cohorts, the classifier was reported to diagnose cytomegalovirus status with high specificity and sensitivity. For the cohort, immune exposure information was limited to CMV serostatus. In the study, 150 to 200 TCR beta chains were listed as associated with cytomegalovirus. In an earlier analysis of around 600 of the donors, most TCR beta V segments appeared in productive rearrangements about 87% or about 30% of the time, broadly matching IMGT annotations. A further reported finding was that TCR beta sequences accurately predicted the HLA-A and HLA-B alleles for most subjects in the first cohort. According to a later analysis, parvovirus B19, influenza, CMV and Epstein-Barr virus appeared linked to several top co-occurrence clusters. In a later genetic analysis, a missense DCLRE1C variant was associated with V-gene and J-gene trimming of TCR beta chains, and the association was replicated in an independent cohort. Some IMGT-functional V segments, including TRBV6-2 and TRBV6-3, could not be told apart with the 87-base-pair reads, so those segments were excluded. The presence/absence analyses assumed that sequencing depth was roughly uniform across donors, and that assumption may not be true. At a false discovery rate of 0.05, a later analysis linked under 20,000 TCR beta sequences to specific HLA alleles. In a later analysis, TCR association rates were found to vary across HLA loci, with the most associated TCRs seen for DRB1 alleles and the fewest for HLA-C alleles. While some public TCRs were present in many individuals, most TCR sequences turned up only very rarely across donors.

From the germline V gene (reference sequence), CDR1 is SEHNR and CDR2 is FQNEAQ. The CDR3 runs 14 residues from the cysteine to the phenylalanine. The CDR3 DNA has 42 bases and is translated from base 1. The trim is 5 bases for V and 7 bases for J, with a gap of 17 bases between the germline ends. In the case of this clone: The antigen this receptor binds is unknown. The record has no base qualities; no much larger clone is one base away.

The library was generated by the immunoSEQ multiplex PCR assay. For the multiplex PCR, a mixture combining 60 forward primers for TCR Vbeta segments and 13 reverse primers for TCR Jbeta segments was used. Amplification of the CDR3 region of rearranged TCR beta genes was performed with a multiplex PCR assay on genomic DNA. The amplified TCR beta libraries were sequenced on the Illumina HiSeq System as 87-base-pair reads. On the study's bioinformatics: In a later analysis, tens of millions of unique TCR beta chains were counted across the 500 to 700 repertoires, and around 11 million of these chains were shared by at least two donors. Raw reads were error-corrected and collapsed into unique sequences with a nearest-neighbor algorithm that merged closely related sequences to remove PCR and sequencing errors. Alignment of CDR3 sequences to IMGT reference sequences was used to assign V, D and J gene segments. For a sequence to be retained, a match of at least six nucleotides was required to both a V gene segment and a J gene segment. Rearrangements were classified as productive when the CDR3 lacked stop codons and remained in frame with V and J, and all other rearrangements were classified as non-productive. Following IMGT convention, CDR3 was defined as the stretch from the second conserved V-encoded cysteine up to the conserved J-encoded phenylalanine. In an earlier analysis of just under 600 of the donors, sequences lacking an unambiguous match to a single V gene segment were excluded. In an earlier analysis of 587 of the donors, V segments were called functional above 56.7% productive rearrangements and were called segregating when the between-donor standard deviation exceeded 5%. A statistical classification framework was developed to diagnose cytomegalovirus status using the catalog of TCR beta chain sequences. In a later analysis, V and J genes were assigned by comparing TCR nucleotide sequences against IMGT/GENE-DB human TR gene sequences. The TCRdist pipeline was used in a later analysis to assign CDR3 sequences and most-parsimonious VDJ recombination scenarios. A later analysis defined each TCR beta chain by its CDR3 amino acid sequence plus V-gene family, and excluded reads lacking a unique V-gene family. As a way to deal with suspected cross-contamination and a sequencing artifact, a later analysis dropped 450 to 600 nucleotide sequences that were highly shared and had low generation probability. In a later analysis, a clonal expansion index for each public chain was calculated from normalized within-repertoire ranks of inferred template counts. In a later analysis, generation probabilities were computed using a VDJ recombination model fitted to out-of-frame rearrangements, and the results were checked against IGoR. A later analysis scored TCR-TCR, TCR-HLA and TCR-CMV co-occurrence with hypergeometric tests, applying a repertoire-size bias correction to TCR pairs. In a later analysis, false discovery rates were estimated by permuting HLA or CMV assignments 20 times. In a later analysis, co-occurring TCRs were grouped using DBSCAN, and TCRdist sequence similarity was added for clustering within HLA-allele-positive subsets. Co-occurrence clustering excluded repertoires with fewer than 30,000 or more than 120,000 public chains, plus five with anomalous nucleotide sharing. The table comes from immuneACCESS by way of TCRdb, which keeps in-frame sequences with V and J called. Part of the clones is missing from these tables; in studies checked, under half for an unresolved V gene and the rest for unknown reasons. The V and J calls and clone size are taken from that table; D and trimming were inferred from the DNA. For this sample the table gives 200,000 or so clones, of which about 88% were detected only once. Jointly, the top ten make up around 0.21% of the sample.

The cohort was made up of approximately 700 healthy bone marrow donors. All cohort members were sampled while nominally healthy, although unrecorded immune exposures were likely present. The donor tested CMV seronegative, placing the donor among the 352 seronegative members of the cohort. Each donor provided a peripheral blood sample, and peripheral blood mononuclear cells were used for TCR beta sequencing. The Qiagen DNeasy Blood Extraction Kit was used to extract genomic DNA from the blood cell samples. Sequencing was performed on PBMCs. This TCR was sampled from a girl less than two years old in good health and CMV-seronegative. The V and J genes are TRBV7-9 and TRBJ1-1, with no reliable assignment of the D segment. Read as DNA, the sequence is TGTGCCAGCAGCCCGACAACCGATTTTTATGAAGCTTTCTTT. Its coded protein is CASSPTTDFYEAFF. With the rest looked up from the reference TRBV7-9 and TRBJ1-1 genes rather than sequenced, the full variable domain is DTGVSQNPRHKITKRGQNVTFRCDPISEHNRLYWYRQTLGQGPEFLTYFQNEAQLEKSRLLSDRFSAERPKGSFSTLEIQRTEQGDSAMYLCASSPTTDFYEAFFGQGTRLTVV.